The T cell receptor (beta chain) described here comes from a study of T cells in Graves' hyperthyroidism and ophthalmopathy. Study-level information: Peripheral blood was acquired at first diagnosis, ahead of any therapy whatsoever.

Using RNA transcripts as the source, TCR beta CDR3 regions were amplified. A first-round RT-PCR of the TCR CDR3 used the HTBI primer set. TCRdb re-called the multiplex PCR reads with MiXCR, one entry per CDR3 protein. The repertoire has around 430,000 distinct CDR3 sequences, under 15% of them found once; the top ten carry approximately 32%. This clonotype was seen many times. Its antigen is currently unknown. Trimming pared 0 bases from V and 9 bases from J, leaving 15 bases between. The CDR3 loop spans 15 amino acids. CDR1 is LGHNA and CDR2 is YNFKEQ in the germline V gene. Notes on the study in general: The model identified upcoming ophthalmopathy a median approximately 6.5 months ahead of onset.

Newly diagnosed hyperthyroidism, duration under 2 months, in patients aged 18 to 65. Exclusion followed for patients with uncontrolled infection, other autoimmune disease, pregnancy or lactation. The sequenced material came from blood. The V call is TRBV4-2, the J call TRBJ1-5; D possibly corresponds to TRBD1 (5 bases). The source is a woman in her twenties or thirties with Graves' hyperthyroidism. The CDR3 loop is CASSQDSGTKGPQHF. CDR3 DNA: TGTGCCAGCAGCCAAGATTCCGGGACCAAGGGGCCCCAGCATTTT.